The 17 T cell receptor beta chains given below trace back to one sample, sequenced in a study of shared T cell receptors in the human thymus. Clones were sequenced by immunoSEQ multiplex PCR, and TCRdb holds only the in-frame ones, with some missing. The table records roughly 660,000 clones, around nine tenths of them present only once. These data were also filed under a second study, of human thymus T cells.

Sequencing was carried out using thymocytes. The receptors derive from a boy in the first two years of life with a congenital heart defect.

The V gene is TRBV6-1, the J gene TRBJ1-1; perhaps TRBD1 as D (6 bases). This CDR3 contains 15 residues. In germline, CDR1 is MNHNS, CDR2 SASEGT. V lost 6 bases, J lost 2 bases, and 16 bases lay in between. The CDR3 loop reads CASRGAESANTEAFF. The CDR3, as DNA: TGTGCCAGCAGGGGGGCGGAATCCGCTAACACTGAAGCTTTCTTT.

Here the CDR3 reads CATSRDNSFDRAGYTF. The CDR3 nucleotides read TGTGCCACCAGCAGAGACAACAGCTTCGACAGGGCTGGCTACACCTTC. The chain joins TRBV15 to TRBJ1-2; 7 bases align to TRBD1. This CDR3 is 16 amino acids long. The germline CDR1 and CDR2 sequences are LNHNV and YYDKDF (reference sequence). Trimming removed 0 bases from V and 7 bases from J; junction bases left unmatched: 11.

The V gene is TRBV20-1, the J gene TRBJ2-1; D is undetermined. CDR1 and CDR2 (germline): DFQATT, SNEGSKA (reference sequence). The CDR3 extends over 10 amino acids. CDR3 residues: CSAKANEQFF. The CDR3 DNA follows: TGCAGCGCAAAAGCCAATGAGCAGTTCTTC.

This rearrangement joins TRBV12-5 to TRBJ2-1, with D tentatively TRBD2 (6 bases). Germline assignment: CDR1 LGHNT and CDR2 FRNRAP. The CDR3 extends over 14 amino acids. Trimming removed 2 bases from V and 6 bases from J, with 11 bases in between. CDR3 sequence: CASGLRPSVNEQFF. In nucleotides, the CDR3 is TGTGCTAGTGGTTTGAGACCTAGCGTCAATGAGCAGTTCTTC.

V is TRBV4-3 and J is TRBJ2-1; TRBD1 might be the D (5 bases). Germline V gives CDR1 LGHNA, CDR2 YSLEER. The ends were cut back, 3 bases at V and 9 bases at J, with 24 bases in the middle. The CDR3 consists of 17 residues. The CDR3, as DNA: TGCGCCAGCAGCCACCACATCGGGCCAGGGTCTCATGGTGAGCAGTTCTTC. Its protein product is CASSHHIGPGSHGEQFF.

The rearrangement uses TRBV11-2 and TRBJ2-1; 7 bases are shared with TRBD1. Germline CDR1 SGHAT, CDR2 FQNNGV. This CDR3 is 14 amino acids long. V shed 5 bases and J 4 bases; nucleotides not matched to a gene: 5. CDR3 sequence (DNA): TGTGCCAGCAGCCCAAGGGACAGTTACAATGAGCAGTTCTTC. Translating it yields CASSPRDSYNEQFF.

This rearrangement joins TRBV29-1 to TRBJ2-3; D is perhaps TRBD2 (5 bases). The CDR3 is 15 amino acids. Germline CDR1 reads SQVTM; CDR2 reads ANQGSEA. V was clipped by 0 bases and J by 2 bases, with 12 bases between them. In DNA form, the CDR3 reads TGCAGCGTTGAAGAAGGAACGGGAAACACAGATACGCAGTATTTT. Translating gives CSVEEGTGNTDTQYF.

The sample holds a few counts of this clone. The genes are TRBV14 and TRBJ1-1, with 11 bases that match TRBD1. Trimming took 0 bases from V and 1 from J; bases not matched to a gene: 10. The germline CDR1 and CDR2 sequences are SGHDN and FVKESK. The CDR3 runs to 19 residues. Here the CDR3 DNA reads TGTGCCAGCAGCCAAGATAGCGGACAGGGGGCCGACGGGAACACTGAAGCTTTCTTT. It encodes CASSQDSGQGADGNTEAFF.

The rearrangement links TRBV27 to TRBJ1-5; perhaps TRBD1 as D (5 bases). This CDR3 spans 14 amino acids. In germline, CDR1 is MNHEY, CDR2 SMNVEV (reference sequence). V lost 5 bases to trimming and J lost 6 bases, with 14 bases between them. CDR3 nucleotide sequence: TGTGCCAGCAGTCCCCGGGGGGAGAGTCAGCCCCAGCATTTT. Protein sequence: CASSPRGESQPQHF.

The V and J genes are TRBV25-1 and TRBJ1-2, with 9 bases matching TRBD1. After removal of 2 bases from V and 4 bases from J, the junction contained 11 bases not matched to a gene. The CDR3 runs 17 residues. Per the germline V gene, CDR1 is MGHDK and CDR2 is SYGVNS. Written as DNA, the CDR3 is TGTGCCAGCAGTGAAGGGGGACAGGGATTGCAAGGCTATGGCTACACCTTC. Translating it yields CASSEGGQGLQGYGYTF.

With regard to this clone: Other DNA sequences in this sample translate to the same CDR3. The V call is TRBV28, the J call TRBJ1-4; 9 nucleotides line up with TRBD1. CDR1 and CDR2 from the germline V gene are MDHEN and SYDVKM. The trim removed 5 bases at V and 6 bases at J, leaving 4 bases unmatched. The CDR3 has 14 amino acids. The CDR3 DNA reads TGTGCCAGCAGTCCGGGACAGGGAGATGAAAAACTGTTTTTT. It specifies CASSPGQGDEKLFF.

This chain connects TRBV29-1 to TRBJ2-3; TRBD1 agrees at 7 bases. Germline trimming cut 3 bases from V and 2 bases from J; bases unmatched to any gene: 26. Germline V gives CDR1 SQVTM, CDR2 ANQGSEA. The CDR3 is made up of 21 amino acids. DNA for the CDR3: TGCAGCGTTGAGGTTGTCCACGGACAGGTGAGGACTGGAGCCCTCACAGATACGCAGTATTTT. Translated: CSVEVVHGQVRTGALTDTQYF.

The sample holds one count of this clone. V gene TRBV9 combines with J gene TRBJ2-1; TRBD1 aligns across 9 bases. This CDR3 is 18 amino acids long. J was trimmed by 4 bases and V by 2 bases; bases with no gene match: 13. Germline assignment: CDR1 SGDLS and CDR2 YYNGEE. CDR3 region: CASSVRDRERVAYNEQFF. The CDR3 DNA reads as TGTGCCAGCAGCGTCAGGGACAGGGAAAGGGTAGCGTACAATGAGCAGTTCTTC.

As DNA, the CDR3 is TGTGCCAGCAGCTCCCGGACTAGCGGGATAGGCGGGGAGCTGTTTTTT. Its protein is CASSSRTSGIGGELFF. This chain joins TRBV9 and TRBJ2-2; TRBD2 matches 12 bases. The V and J ends lost 4 bases and 7 bases, in that order; junction bases with no gene match: 8. Germline CDR1 and CDR2: SGDLS and YYNGEE. The CDR3 runs to 16 residues.

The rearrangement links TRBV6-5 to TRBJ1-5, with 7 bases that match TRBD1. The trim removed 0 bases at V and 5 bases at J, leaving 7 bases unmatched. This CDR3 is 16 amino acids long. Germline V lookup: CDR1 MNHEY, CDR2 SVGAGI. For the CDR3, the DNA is TGTGCCAGCAGTTACTCCTACAGGGGCGTGGATCAGCCCCAGCATTTT. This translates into CASSYSYRGVDQPQHF.

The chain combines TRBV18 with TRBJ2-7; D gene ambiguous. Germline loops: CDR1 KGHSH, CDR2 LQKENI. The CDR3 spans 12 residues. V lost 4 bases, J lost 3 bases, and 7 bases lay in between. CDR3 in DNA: TGTGCCAGCTCACTCCCAATCTACGAGCAGTACTTC. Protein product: CASSLPIYEQYF. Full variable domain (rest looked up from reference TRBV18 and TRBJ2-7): NAGVMQNPRHLVRRRGQEARLRCSPMKGHSHVYWYRQLPEEGLKFMVYLQKENIIDESGMPKERFSAEFPKEGPSILRIQQVVRGDSAAYFCASSLPIYEQYFGPGTRLTVT.

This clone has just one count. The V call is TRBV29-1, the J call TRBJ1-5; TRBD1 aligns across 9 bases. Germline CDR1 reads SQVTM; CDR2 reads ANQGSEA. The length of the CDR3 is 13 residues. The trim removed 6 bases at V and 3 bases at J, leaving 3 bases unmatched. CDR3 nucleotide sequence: TGCAGCGTCCGGGACAGGGACAATCAGCCCCAGCATTTT. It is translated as CSVRDRDNQPQHF. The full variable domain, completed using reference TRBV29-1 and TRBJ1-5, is SAVISQKPSRDICQRGTSLTIQCQVDSQVTMMFWYRQQPGQSLTLIATANQGSEATYESGFVIDKFPISRPNLTFSTLTVSNMSPEDSSIYLCSVRDRDNQPQHFGDGTRLSIL.